The clone carrying this TCR beta chain was seen ten or more times. These data belong to a study of T-cell reconstitution after alpha-beta-depleted transplantation in children. In germline, CDR1 is MGHDK, CDR2 SYGVNS. The junction had 9 bases not matched to a gene; V was cut back by 3 bases and J by 8 bases. The CDR3 runs to 15 residues. Unique molecular identifiers were built into the TCRbeta library. MiXCR was run by TCRdb on the PCR reads, yielding one entry per CDR3 protein. The sample yields roughly 610,000 distinct CDR3 sequences, roughly a tenth seen once. The V call is TRBV25-1, the J call TRBJ2-1, with TRBD2 identical over 8 bases. Sequences were derived from PBMCs from the stem cell graft donor, sampled from the stem cell graft. The clonotype originates from a human donor who donated a stem cell graft to a child with acute myeloid leukemia. The CDR3 nucleotides read TGTGCCAGCAGTGACCCTGGACTAGCTGTCGATGAGCAGTTCTTC. Protein sequence: CASSDPGLAVDEQFF.